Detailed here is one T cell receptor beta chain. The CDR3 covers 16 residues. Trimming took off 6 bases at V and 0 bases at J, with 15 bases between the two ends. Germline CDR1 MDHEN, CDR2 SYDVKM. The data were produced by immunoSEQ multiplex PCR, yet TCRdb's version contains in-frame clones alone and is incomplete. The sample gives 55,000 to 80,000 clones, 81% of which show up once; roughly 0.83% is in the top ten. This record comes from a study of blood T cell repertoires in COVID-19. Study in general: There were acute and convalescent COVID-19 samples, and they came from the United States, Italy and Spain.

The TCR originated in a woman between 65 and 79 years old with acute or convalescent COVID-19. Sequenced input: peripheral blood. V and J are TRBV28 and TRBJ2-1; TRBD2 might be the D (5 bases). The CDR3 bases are TGTGCCAGCAGCCACCCAGACTACTTCTCCTACAATGAGCAGTTCTTC. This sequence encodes CASSHPDYFSYNEQFF.